The clone carrying this TCR beta chain was seen only once. The data were produced by immunoSEQ multiplex PCR, yet TCRdb's version contains in-frame clones alone and is incomplete. Of approximately 250,000 clones in the sample, roughly 90% were seen once. The data stem from a study of blood T cell repertoires in COVID-19. The junction had 11 bases not matched to a gene; V was cut back by 4 bases and J by 5 bases. The CDR3 extends over 16 amino acids. The germline V gene encodes CDR1 SEHNR and CDR2 FQNEAQ (reference sequence). V is TRBV7-9 and J is TRBJ2-5; 9 bases align to TRBD1. Sequenced input: PBMCs or T cells enriched from blood (not recorded which). The receptor comes from a man in his forties who had been exposed to COVID-19. CDR3: CASSWVQGQGKETQYF. For the CDR3, the DNA is TGTGCCAGCAGCTGGGTTCAGGGACAGGGAAAGGAGACCCAGTACTTC.